The 2 T cell receptor beta chains presented below share a single source sample, sequenced in a study of T cell repertoires in cytomegalovirus infection (dated by TCRdb to about 2019). Read against the paper, the sample's treatment or condition label means: in vitro stimulation with specific CMV peptide epitopes to enrich CMV-specific T cells. The listed sequencing device is Illumina HiSeq 1500. Clones were called with MiXCR by TCRdb after fastp trimmed the public reads at Q25, and only in-frame beta chains were retained. Each entry is one CDR3 protein sequence, shown with its most common DNA and genes. The sample includes fewer than 85,000 distinct CDR3 sequences, with about 45% observed a single time. The leading ten clones occupy over 85% of the sample. These receptors have no identified antigens. This material consisted of CD8+ T cells from cultured PBMCs, taken from culture after CMV antigen stimulation. These receptor sequences come from a human donor in good health (CMV status not recorded). Some clones in this sample may be carry-over from other donors' samples.

The chain recombines TRBV29-1 with TRBJ1-2; tentative D call: TRBD1 (6 bases). There are 13 residues in the CDR3. Germline assignment: CDR1 SQVTM and CDR2 ANQGSEA. V lost 4 bases to trimming and J lost 8 bases, with 17 bases between them. The CDR3 region has the DNA TGCAGCGTTGGGCCCGGGGGCGAGGAAGGCTACACCTTC. Translation: CSVGPGGEEGYTF.

Only a few counts were recorded for this clonotype. The V gene is TRBV7-4, the J gene TRBJ2-6, with a tentative D call TRBD1 (6 bases). The V gene lost 2 bases and the J gene lost 0 bases, with 14 bases spanning the gap. CDR1 is SGHVT, CDR2 SQSDAQ, per germline. CDR3 length: 18 amino acids. The DNA for the CDR3 is TGTGCCAGCAGCTTAAAACAGGGAGAGCCCTCTGGGGCCAACGTCCTGACTTTC. This codes for CASSLKQGEPSGANVLTF.